This TCR beta chain was found in a study of cytomegalovirus exposure and HLA in healthy donors. V lost 4 bases and J lost 6; bases outside the gene matches: 10. CDR3 length: 17 residues. Germline-derived CDR1 and CDR2 are MGHRA and YSYEKL. Both 60 Vbeta primers and 13 Jbeta primers went into the PCR. Assay: immunoSEQ multiplex PCR; the TCRdb copy retains only in-frame clones and omits some. This sample has fewer than 130,000 clones; around 60% occur once, and the top ten carry approximately 3.9%. Note on this clone: Its antigen is still unknown.

Overall study findings and caveats: Within a later analysis, the majority of CMV-associated TCR beta chains appeared HLA-restricted.

The source material was PBMCs. The rearrangement joins TRBV4-1 to TRBJ2-3; 13 nucleotides line up with TRBD2. This receptor was obtained from a man aged 25 to 40 in good health and CMV-seropositive. CDR3 DNA sequence: TGCGCCAGCAGCCGGTTTATATCGGGACTAGCGGGGGATACGCAGTATTTT. Translation gives CASSRFISGLAGDTQYF.